One sample yielded the 17 T cell receptor beta chains listed below, sequenced in a study of blood T cell repertoires in COVID-19. Libraries were prepared by immunoSEQ multiplex PCR; TCRdb keeps only in-frame clonotypes and omits some of them. Here the sample spans a few hundred thousand clones, 80% to 90% being singletons. Sequencing was done on a sample of PBMCs or T cells enriched from blood (not recorded which). Receptor source: a man between 18 and 29 years old with acute COVID-19.

The chain couples TRBV10-1 to TRBJ2-3, with no clear D. CDR1 is WNHNN and CDR2 is SYGVQD in the germline V gene (reference sequence). Trimming left V 6 bases short and J 2 bases short, with 3 bases between. This CDR3 contains 11 residues. The CDR3 region is CASSLTDTQYF. CDR3 coding DNA: TGCGCCAGCAGCCTCACAGATACGCAGTATTTT.

The CDR3 nucleotides are TGTGCTAGTGGTTTGTGGGCGACGGGGGTCAATCAGCCCCAGCATTTT. Its translation is CASGLWATGVNQPQHF. This rearrangement joins TRBV12-5 to TRBJ1-5; D may be TRBD1 (5 bases). The V end was cut by 2 bases, the J end by 3 bases, with 14 bases between. The CDR3 has 16 residues. CDR1 LGHNT and CDR2 FRNRAP come from the germline V gene.

J is TRBJ2-7 and V is TRBV5-1, with 9 bases lining up with TRBD1. V lost 3 bases and J lost 0; bases outside the gene matches: 4. The CDR3 covers 15 residues. Germline V gene lookup returns CDR1 SGHRS and CDR2 YFSETQ. The CDR3 nucleotides are TGCGCCAGCAGCTCCGGGACAGGGCCCTCCTACGAGCAGTACTTC. Its translation: CASSSGTGPSYEQYF.

The J gene is TRBJ2-1, the V gene TRBV7-3, with D uncertain. CDR3 length equals 16 residues. CDR1 and CDR2 from the germline V gene are SGHTA and FQGTGA. Trimming cost V 5 bases and J 2 bases, with 16 bases left between them. The CDR3 region has the DNA TGTGCCAGCAGCCTCCACCACCGGAGAACCTACAATGAGCAGTTCTTC. It translates to CASSLHHRRTYNEQFF.

This chain links TRBV7-9 with TRBJ2-1; TRBD1 agrees at 7 bases. The V segment lost 4 bases and the J segment 6 bases; nucleotides outside the gene matches: 3. CDR1 is SEHNR and CDR2 is FQNEAQ in the germline V gene (reference sequence). The CDR3 extends over 13 amino acids. CDR3 loop: CASSSDRSNEQFF. In DNA, the CDR3 is TGTGCCAGCAGCTCGGACAGGAGCAATGAGCAGTTCTTC.

The chain's CDR3 is CASAPDGTGGFEQYF. The CDR3 DNA reads TGTGCCAGTGCACCCGACGGGACAGGGGGGTTCGAGCAGTACTTC. The chain carries TRBV6-5 and TRBJ2-7, with 11 bases aligning to TRBD1. V gave up 9 bases and J gave up 6 bases; unmatched junction bases: 13. The CDR3 sequence is 15 residues long. The germline CDR1 and CDR2 sequences are MNHEY and SVGAGI.

The table lists this clone with many counts. This chain joins TRBV21-1 and TRBJ2-7; TRBD2 reflects the table's D call only, with no check against the DNA. TRBV21-1 is a recognized pseudogene. The CDR3 totals 17 residues. The CDR3 DNA sequence: TGTGCCACCTTGCGGGGACTAGCTCTTTGTGGGGACTACGAGCAGTACTTC. It specifies CATLRGLALCGDYEQYF.

The chain couples TRBV4-1 to TRBJ2-3; possible D gene TRBD1, 5 bases. The germline V gene has CDR1 MGHRA and CDR2 YSYEKL. V shed 3 bases and J shed 2 bases, with 15 bases lying between them. The CDR3 length is 16 residues. The CDR3 protein is CASSQPTAPTTDTQYF. CDR3 nucleotides: TGCGCCAGCAGCCAGCCGACAGCCCCTACCACAGATACGCAGTATTTT.

CDR3 coding DNA: TGTGCCAGCAGCTTAGCGCCCCCGGGTGGCTACACCTTC. Translated, it gives CASSLAPPGGYTF. The V gene is TRBV7-8, the J gene TRBJ1-2; D is ambiguous. This CDR3 region has 13 residues. Germline CDR1 is SGHVS and CDR2 is FQNEAQ. Trimming stripped 0 bases from V and 7 bases from J, with 9 bases between.

This clone was detected only once. This chain uses TRBV6-5 with TRBJ2-2; 7 bases map to TRBD1. Germline assignment: CDR1 MNHEY and CDR2 SVGAGI. V dropped 7 bases and J dropped 5; count of bases not matched to a gene: 10. The CDR3 runs 15 residues. CDR3 sequence: CASNPRTGDTGELFF. DNA of the CDR3: TGTGCCAGCAACCCCCGGACAGGTGATACCGGGGAGCTGTTTTTT.

This CDR3 reads CAWREGWGTTEAFF. The DNA for the CDR3 is TGTGCCTGGAGGGAGGGTTGGGGTACCACTGAAGCTTTCTTT. The chain recombines TRBV30 with TRBJ1-1; the D is unclear. Germline lookup yields CDR1 GTSNPN and CDR2 SVGIG (reference sequence). This CDR3 region has 14 residues. The germline V and J ends were trimmed by 3 bases and 4 bases, with 15 bases remaining between them.

In this sample, this clone turned up once. This rearrangement joins TRBV28 to TRBJ2-1, with TRBD1 matching over 8 bases. The germline V gene has CDR1 MDHEN and CDR2 SYDVKM. The junction had 17 bases not matched to a gene; V was cut back by 4 bases and J by 6 bases. The CDR3 runs to 18 residues. Written as DNA, the CDR3 is TGTGCCAGCAGTTCCTTAATAAGTTCCGTTGGACAGGGCAATGAGCAGTTCTTC. Residues: CASSSLISSVGQGNEQFF.

V is TRBV21-1 and J is TRBJ2-3; TRBD2 is taken as the D call from the table, unchecked against the DNA. TRBV21-1 is a pseudogene segment. This CDR3 has 20 amino acids. This chain's CDR3 is CASRKGPSGTGTGRTDTQYF. The CDR3 coding sequence is TGTGCCAGCAGAAAAGGCCCTAGCGGTACTGGGACGGGTCGGACAGATACGCAGTATTTT.

This chain connects TRBV24-1 to TRBJ1-1; D uncertain. The V and J ends lost 4 bases and 1 base respectively, with 6 bases between them. The CDR3 is made up of 13 amino acids. The germline CDR1 and CDR2 sequences are KGHDR and SFDVKD. The CDR3 bases are TGTGCCACCAGTGAGGAGGCGAACACTGAAGCTTTCTTT. Translating gives CATSEEANTEAFF.

The chain couples TRBV10-3 to TRBJ1-2, with 8 positions matching TRBD1. The CDR3 extends over 15 amino acids. Unmatched junction bases numbered 8, after V lost 6 bases and J lost 2 bases. CDR1 is ENHRY, CDR2 SYGVKD, per germline. This CDR3 reads CAISGGQVRNYGYTF. CDR3 nucleotide sequence: TGTGCCATCAGCGGGGGACAGGTCCGCAACTATGGCTACACCTTC.

The CDR3 spells CASSLAGDEQFF. DNA of the CDR3: TGTGCCAGCAGCTTGGCAGGCGATGAGCAGTTCTTC. The V and J genes are TRBV5-4 and TRBJ2-1; D uncertain. This CDR3 region has 12 residues. CDR1 SGHNT and CDR2 YYREEE come from the germline V gene (reference sequence). V lost 0 bases and J lost 8, with 6 bases in between.

The genes are TRBV10-2 and TRBJ1-1, with a possible D match to TRBD1 (5 bases). Per germline, CDR1 WSHSY and CDR2 SAAADI. With 1 base removed from V and 10 bases from J, the gap between germline ends came to 13 bases. The CDR3 runs 13 residues. CDR3 DNA: TGCGCCAGCAGTGAGTTTTTAGGACAATTAGCTTTCTTT. It is translated as CASSEFLGQLAFF.